This TCR beta chain was recovered during a study of T cells after yellow fever vaccination. In the case of this clonotype: Its target is unknown.

5'RACE template switching produced TCR cDNA carrying a universal primer site and UMIs. MiXCR was run by TCRdb on the 5' RACE reads, yielding one entry per CDR3 protein. The sample lists hundreds of thousands of distinct CDR3 sequences, roughly 5.6% seen once, with around 3.5% in the top ten. The CDR3 loop spans 15 amino acids. Trimming removed 0 bases from V and 5 bases from J; junction bases left unmatched: 4. The germline CDR1 and CDR2 sequences are SGHRS and YFSETQ. Study observations and caveats: Among all clonotypes, a small share was observed in both CD4 and CD8 compartments. Peaking on day 5 versus 15, the secondary response was faster but weaker.

Material: CD4+ T cells sorted from PBMCs, obtained on the day of the yellow fever booster vaccination. This chain uses TRBV5-1 with TRBJ2-3, with 9 positions matching TRBD2. This receptor was identified in a young man who received the YFV17D yellow fever vaccine. CDR3 in amino acids: CASSLGGTSRDTQYF. Written as DNA, the CDR3 is TGCGCCAGCAGCTTGGGTGGGACTAGCCGAGATACGCAGTATTTT.